The 14 T cell receptor beta chains below were found in one sample sequenced in a study of blood T cell repertoires in COVID-19. Sequenced by immunoSEQ multiplex PCR; TCRdb stores in-frame clones only, minus some. There are about 160,000 clones in the sample; approximately 85% occur only once, and about 0.95% lies in the top ten. Specimen: peripheral blood. These TCRs come from a middle-aged man with acute or convalescent COVID-19.

This rearrangement joins TRBV5-1 to TRBJ1-5; no reliable D call. CDR3 length: 14 residues. The germline V and J ends were trimmed by 3 bases and 6 bases, with 13 bases remaining between them. Germline values: CDR1 SGHRS, CDR2 YFSETQ. In DNA form, the CDR3 reads TGCGCCAGCAGCTCAAGGCCAGGAGGTCAGCCCCAGCATTTT. Translation gives CASSSRPGGQPQHF. Using reference TRBV5-1 and TRBJ1-5 for the parts outside the CDR3, the full variable domain is KAGVTQTPRYLIKTRGQQVTLSCSPISGHRSVSWYQQTPGQGLQFLFEYFSETQRNKGNFPGRFSGRQFSNSRSEMNVSTLELGDSALYLCASSSRPGGQPQHFGDGTRLSIL.

This clone occurred a few times. The chain combines TRBV19 with TRBJ1-2; TRBD1 aligns across 11 bases. Germline CDR1 and CDR2: LNHDA and SQIVND (reference sequence). J lost 3 bases, V lost 5 bases, and 8 bases had no gene match. This CDR3 has 16 amino acids. The CDR3 is CASSPWDRGNDYGYTF. DNA for the CDR3: TGTGCCAGTAGTCCCTGGGACAGGGGGAACGACTATGGCTACACCTTC.

This chain connects TRBV18 to TRBJ1-5; maybe TRBD1 (6 bases). V shed 3 bases and J shed 3 bases, with 12 bases lying between them. This CDR3 has 15 residues. Germline V gene sequence: CDR1 KGHSH, CDR2 LQKENI. CDR3 DNA sequence: TGTGCCAGCTCACCTGGGGGGGCGGACAATCAGCCCCAGCATTTT. Protein sequence: CASSPGGADNQPQHF.

J is TRBJ1-4 and V is TRBV6-6, with TRBD1 matching over 7 bases. There are 15 residues in the CDR3. Germline V gene sequence: CDR1 MNHNY, CDR2 SVGAGI (reference sequence). V trimming: 6 bases; J trimming: 5 bases; junction bases outside the gene matches: 9. The DNA for the CDR3 is TGTGCCAGCAGCATCCAGCACAGGGGAAATGAAAAACTGTTTTTT. This gives the protein CASSIQHRGNEKLFF.

The chain joins TRBV4-3 to TRBJ2-7, with D hard to call. V was clipped by 0 bases and J by 4 bases, with 10 bases between them. Germline V lookup: CDR1 LGHNA, CDR2 YSLEER. CDR3 length: 14 residues. The CDR3 region is CASSQDSGSYEQYF. Written as DNA, the CDR3 is TGCGCCAGCAGCCAAGATTCCGGGTCTTACGAGCAGTACTTC.

Here the CDR3 reads CASSQDAGLASSHEQFF. The DNA for the CDR3 is TGTGCCAGCAGCCAAGACGCAGGACTAGCCTCGTCCCATGAGCAGTTCTTC. The chain couples TRBV5-4 to TRBJ2-1; TRBD2 matches at 8 bases. Unmatched junction bases numbered 17, after V lost 4 bases and J lost 8 bases. Looked up from germline, CDR1 is SGHNT and CDR2 is YYREEE (reference sequence). The CDR3 sequence is 17 residues long.

Here the CDR3 reads CASKFGGGWTGELFF. CDR3 in DNA: TGTGCCAGCAAGTTTGGAGGCGGGTGGACCGGGGAGCTGTTTTTT. The genes are TRBV7-9 and TRBJ2-2, with TRBD2 as a possible D gene (5 bases). Trimming stripped 7 bases from V and 5 bases from J, with 17 bases between. Germline V gene data show CDR1 as SEHNR and CDR2 as FQNEAQ (reference sequence). The CDR3 has 15 amino acids.

The CDR3: CASSPGTGRNYGYTF. In DNA, the CDR3 is TGTGCCAGCTCACCAGGGACAGGACGAAATTATGGCTACACCTTC. The chain carries TRBV18 and TRBJ1-2, with 8 nucleotides matching TRBD1. Trimming cost V 2 bases and J 5 bases; bases outside gene matches: 7. Germline lookup yields CDR1 KGHSH and CDR2 LQKENI. The CDR3 length is 15 residues.

The rearrangement uses TRBV6-6 and TRBJ2-1; D is possibly TRBD1 (5 bases). CDR1 MNHNY and CDR2 SVGAGI come from the germline V gene (reference sequence). Between the trimmed V and J ends, which lost 5 bases and 0 bases, there was a span of 11 bases. The CDR3 extends over 15 amino acids. This CDR3 is CASSHRGSSYNEQFF. The CDR3 DNA sequence: TGTGCCAGCAGTCATAGGGGTAGCTCCTACAATGAGCAGTTCTTC.

CDR3 coding DNA: TGCGCCAGCAGCTTGGCCCCGGGAGGGGGGAACACTGAAGCTTTCTTT. This translates into CASSLAPGGGNTEAFF. This chain uses TRBV5-1 with TRBJ1-1, with D maybe TRBD1 (6 bases). The V end was cut by 0 bases, the J end by 1 base, with 13 bases between. Germline values: CDR1 SGHRS, CDR2 YFSETQ. The CDR3 has 16 residues.

A single count supports this clone. This sequence joins TRBV10-1 and TRBJ1-1, with a possible D match to TRBD1 (6 bases). The CDR3 has 12 residues. Deletions cut 6 bases from V and 3 bases from J, with 8 bases between. Germline CDR1 reads WNHNN; CDR2 reads SYGVQD (reference sequence). CDR3 loop: CASRQGHTEAFF. The CDR3 nucleotides read TGCGCCAGCAGGCAGGGGCACACTGAAGCTTTCTTT.

The chain has TRBV14 and TRBJ1-3; D is perhaps TRBD1 (6 bases). Germline V lookup: CDR1 SGHDN, CDR2 FVKESK. The CDR3 sequence is 14 residues long. Trimming pared 4 bases from V and 4 bases from J, leaving 11 bases between. The CDR3 region is CASSPDSKGNTIYF. The CDR3, as DNA: TGTGCCAGCAGCCCGGACAGCAAGGGAAACACCATATATTTT.

This chain connects TRBV21-1 to TRBJ2-4; the D call of TRBD1 is as the table states it, not checked on the DNA. TRBV21-1 is a listed pseudogene. This CDR3 spans 11 amino acids. CDR3 DNA: TGTGCCAGCAGCACCCGTAGAGGGGGATACTTC. It yields the protein CASSTRRGGYF.

V and J are TRBV4-2 and TRBJ1-3; D is unresolved. Germline-derived CDR1 and CDR2 are LGHNA and YNFKEQ. The V end was cut by 0 bases, the J end by 0 bases, with 15 bases between. The CDR3 has 18 amino acids. CDR3 DNA: TGTGCCAGCAGCCAAGAGGTAATCACAGCCTTCTCTGGAAACACCATATATTTT. This codes for CASSQEVITAFSGNTIYF.